This TCR beta chain is from a study of lymphopenia after photon versus proton radiotherapy. About this clone itself: Its target is unknown.

CDR3 length: 16 residues. Per the germline V gene, CDR1 is LNHDA and CDR2 is SQIVND (reference sequence). V was trimmed by 5 bases and J by 0 bases, leaving 14 bases between them. Whole-study results and caveats: After the lymphocyte nadir, photon-treated repertoires showed oligoclonal expansion, especially of CD8+ Temra cells.

Some clones are missing from TCRdb's copy, which holds only in-frame ones; the method was immunoSEQ multiplex PCR. Here the sample spans tens of thousands of clones, roughly 87% being singletons. The chain carries TRBV19 and TRBJ1-3, with D maybe TRBD1 (6 bases). This clonotype was sampled from a man between 40 and 49 years old with gastric cancer. The specimen was peripheral blood, collected from a patient treated with photon-based radiotherapy. Written as DNA, the CDR3 is TGTGCCAGTAGTGGCGACAGGCCCCTCTCTGGAAACACCATATATTTT. This encodes CASSGDRPLSGNTIYF.